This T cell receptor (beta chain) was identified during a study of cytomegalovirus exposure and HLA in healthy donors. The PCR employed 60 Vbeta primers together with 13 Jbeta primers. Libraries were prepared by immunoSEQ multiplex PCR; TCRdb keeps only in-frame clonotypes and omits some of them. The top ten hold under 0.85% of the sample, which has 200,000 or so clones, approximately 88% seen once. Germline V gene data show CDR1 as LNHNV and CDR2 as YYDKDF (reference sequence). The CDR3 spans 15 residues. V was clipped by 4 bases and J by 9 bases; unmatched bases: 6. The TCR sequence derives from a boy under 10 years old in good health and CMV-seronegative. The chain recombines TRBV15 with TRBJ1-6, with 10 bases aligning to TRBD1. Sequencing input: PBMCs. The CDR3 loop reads CATSKDRGRFSPLHF. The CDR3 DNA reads TGTGCCACCAGCAAAGACAGGGGGCGATTTTCACCCCTCCACTTT. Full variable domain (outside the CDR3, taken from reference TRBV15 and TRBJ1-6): DAMVIQNPRYQVTQFGKPVTLSCSQTLNHNVMYWYQQKSSQAPKLLFHYYDKDFNNEADTPDNFQSRRPNTSFCFLDIRSPGLGDTAMYLCATSKDRGRFSPLHFGNGTRLTVT.